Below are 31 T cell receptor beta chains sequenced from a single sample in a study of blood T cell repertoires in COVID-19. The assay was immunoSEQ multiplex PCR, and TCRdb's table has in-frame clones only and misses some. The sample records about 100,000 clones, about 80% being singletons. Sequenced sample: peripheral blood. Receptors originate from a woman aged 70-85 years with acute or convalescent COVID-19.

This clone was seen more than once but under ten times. CDR3 sequence (DNA): TGTGCCAGCAGCTTCTCAGTCGGGGGGGTCTCTGGAAACACCATATATTTT. It codes for CASSFSVGGVSGNTIYF. The rearrangement joins TRBV7-2 to TRBJ1-3, with D maybe TRBD1 (5 bases). CDR1 is SGHTA, CDR2 FQGNSA, per germline. The ends were cut back, 3 bases at V and 0 bases at J, with 15 bases in the middle. This CDR3 has 17 amino acids. Variable domain in full (rest from reference TRBV7-2 and TRBJ1-3): GAGVSQSPSNKVTEKGKDVELRCDPISGHTALYWYRQSLGQGLEFLIYFQGNSAPDKSGLPSDRFSAERTGGSVSTLTIQRTQQEDSAVYLCASSFSVGGVSGNTIYFGEGSWLTVV.

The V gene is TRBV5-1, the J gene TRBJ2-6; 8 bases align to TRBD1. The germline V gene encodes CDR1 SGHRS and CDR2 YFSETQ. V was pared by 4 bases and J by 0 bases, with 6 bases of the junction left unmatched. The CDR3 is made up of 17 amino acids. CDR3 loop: CASSGQGTLSGANVLTF. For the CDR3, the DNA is TGCGCCAGCAGCGGACAGGGAACCCTCTCTGGGGCCAACGTCCTGACTTTC.

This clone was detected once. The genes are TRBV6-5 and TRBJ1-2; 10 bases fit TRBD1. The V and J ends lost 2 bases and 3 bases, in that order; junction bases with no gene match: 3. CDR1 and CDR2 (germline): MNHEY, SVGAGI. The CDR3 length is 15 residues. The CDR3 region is CASSYDRGQYYGYTF. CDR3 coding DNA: TGTGCCAGCAGTTACGACAGGGGGCAATACTATGGCTACACCTTC.

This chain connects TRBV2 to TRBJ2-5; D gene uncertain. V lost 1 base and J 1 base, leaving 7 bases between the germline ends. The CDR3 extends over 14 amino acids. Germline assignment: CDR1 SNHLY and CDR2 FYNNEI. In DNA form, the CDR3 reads TGTGCCAGCAGTGAAGGGGCCCTCCAAGAGACCCAGTACTTC. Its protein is CASSEGALQETQYF.

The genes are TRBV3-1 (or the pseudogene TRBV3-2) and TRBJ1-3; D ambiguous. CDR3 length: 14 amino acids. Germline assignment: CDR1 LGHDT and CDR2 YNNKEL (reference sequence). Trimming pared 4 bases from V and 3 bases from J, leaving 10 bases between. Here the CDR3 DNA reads TGTGCCAGCAGCCCCGACCGGGGTGGAAACACCATATATTTT. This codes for CASSPDRGGNTIYF.

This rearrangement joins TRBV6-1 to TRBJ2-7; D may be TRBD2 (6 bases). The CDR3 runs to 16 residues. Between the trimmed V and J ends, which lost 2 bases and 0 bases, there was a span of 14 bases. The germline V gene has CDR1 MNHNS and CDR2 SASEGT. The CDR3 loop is CASSELGTPRSYEQYF. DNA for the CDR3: TGTGCCAGCAGTGAACTCGGGACTCCTCGCTCCTACGAGCAGTACTTC.

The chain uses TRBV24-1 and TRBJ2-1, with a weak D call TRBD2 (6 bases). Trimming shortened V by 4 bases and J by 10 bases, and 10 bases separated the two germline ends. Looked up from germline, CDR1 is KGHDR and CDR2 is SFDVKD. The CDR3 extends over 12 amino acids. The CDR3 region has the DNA TGTGCCACCAGTGACCGGGGGAACGAGCAGTTCTTC. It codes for CATSDRGNEQFF.

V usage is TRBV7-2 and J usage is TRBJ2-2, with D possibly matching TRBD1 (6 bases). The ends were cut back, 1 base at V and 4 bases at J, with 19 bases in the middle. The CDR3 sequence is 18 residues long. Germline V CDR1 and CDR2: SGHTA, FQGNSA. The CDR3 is CASSLGVPGVGGTGELFF. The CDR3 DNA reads TGTGCCAGCAGCTTAGGTGTTCCAGGGGTTGGGGGCACCGGGGAGCTGTTTTTT.

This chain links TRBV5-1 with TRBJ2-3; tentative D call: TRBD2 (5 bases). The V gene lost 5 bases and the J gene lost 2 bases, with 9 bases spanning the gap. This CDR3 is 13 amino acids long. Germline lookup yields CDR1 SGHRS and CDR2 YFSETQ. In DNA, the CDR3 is TGCGCCAGCAGGGAGGAGTTCACAGATACGCAGTATTTT. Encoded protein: CASREEFTDTQYF.

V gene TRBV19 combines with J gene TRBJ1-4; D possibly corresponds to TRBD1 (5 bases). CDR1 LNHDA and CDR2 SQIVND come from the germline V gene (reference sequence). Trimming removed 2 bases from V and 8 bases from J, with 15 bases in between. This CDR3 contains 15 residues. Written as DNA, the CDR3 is TGTGCCAGTAGTATACCGGGTCTCGGGGGGGAAAAACTGTTTTTT. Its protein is CASSIPGLGGEKLFF.

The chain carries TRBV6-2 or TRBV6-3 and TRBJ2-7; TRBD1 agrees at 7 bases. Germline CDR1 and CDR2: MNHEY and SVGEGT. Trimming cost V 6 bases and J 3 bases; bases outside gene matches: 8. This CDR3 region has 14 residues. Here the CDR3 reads CASSRDSIFYEQYV. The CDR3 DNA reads TGTGCCAGCAGCCGGGACAGTATCTTCTACGAGCAGTACGTC.

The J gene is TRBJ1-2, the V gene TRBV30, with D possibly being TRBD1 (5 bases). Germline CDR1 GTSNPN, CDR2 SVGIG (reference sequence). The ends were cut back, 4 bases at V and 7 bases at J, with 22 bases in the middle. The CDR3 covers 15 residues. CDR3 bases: TGTGCCTGGAAGTCAGGCGGGGGACCCGTTGGTGGCTACACCTTC. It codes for CAWKSGGGPVGGYTF. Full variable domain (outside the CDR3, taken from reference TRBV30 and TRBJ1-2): SQTIHQWPATLVQPVGSPLSLECTVEGTSNPNLYWYRQAAGRGLQLLFYSVGIGQISSEVPQNLSASRPQDRQFILSSKKLLLSDSGFYLCAWKSGGGPVGGYTFGSGTRLTVV.

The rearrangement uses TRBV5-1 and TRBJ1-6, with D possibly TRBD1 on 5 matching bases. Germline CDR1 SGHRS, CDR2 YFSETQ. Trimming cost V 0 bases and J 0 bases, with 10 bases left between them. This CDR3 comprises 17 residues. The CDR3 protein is CASSLGDRSSYNSPLHF. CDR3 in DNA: TGCGCCAGCAGCTTGGGTGACAGAAGCTCCTATAATTCACCCCTCCACTTT.

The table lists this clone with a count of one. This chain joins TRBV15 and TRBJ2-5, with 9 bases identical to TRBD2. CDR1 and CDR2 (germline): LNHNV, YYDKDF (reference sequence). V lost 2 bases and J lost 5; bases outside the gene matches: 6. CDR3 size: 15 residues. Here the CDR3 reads CATSRPRGGSETQYF. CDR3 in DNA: TGTGCCACCAGCAGACCGCGGGGGGGCAGTGAGACCCAGTACTTC.

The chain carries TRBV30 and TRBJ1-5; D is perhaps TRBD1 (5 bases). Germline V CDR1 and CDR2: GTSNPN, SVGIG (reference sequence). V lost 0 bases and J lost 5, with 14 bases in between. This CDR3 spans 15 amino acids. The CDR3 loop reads CAWSVFRQGDQPQHF. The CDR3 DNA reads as TGTGCCTGGAGTGTTTTCAGGCAGGGTGATCAGCCCCAGCATTTT.

CDR3 in amino acids: CASSPGGAGSPLHF. DNA of the CDR3: TGTGCCAGCAGCCCCGGGGGGGCAGGTTCACCCCTCCACTTT. This rearrangement joins TRBV7-9 to TRBJ1-6; D perhaps matches TRBD1 (6 bases). Trimming removed 5 bases at V and 9 bases at J, with 14 bases between. Germline V gene sequence: CDR1 SEHNR, CDR2 FQNEAQ (reference sequence). This CDR3 has 14 amino acids.

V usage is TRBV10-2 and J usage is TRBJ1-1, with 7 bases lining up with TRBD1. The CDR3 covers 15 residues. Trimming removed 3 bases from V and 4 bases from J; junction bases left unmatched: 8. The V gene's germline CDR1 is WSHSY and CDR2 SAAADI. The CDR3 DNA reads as TGCGCCAGCAGTGATAATAAAGGGGGCGGCACTGAAGCTTTCTTT. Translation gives CASSDNKGGGTEAFF.

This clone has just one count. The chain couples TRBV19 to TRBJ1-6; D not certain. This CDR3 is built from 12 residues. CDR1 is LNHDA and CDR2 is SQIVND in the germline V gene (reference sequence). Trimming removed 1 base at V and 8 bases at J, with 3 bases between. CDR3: CASSIADSPLHF. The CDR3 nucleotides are TGTGCCAGTAGTATAGCGGATTCACCCCTCCACTTT.

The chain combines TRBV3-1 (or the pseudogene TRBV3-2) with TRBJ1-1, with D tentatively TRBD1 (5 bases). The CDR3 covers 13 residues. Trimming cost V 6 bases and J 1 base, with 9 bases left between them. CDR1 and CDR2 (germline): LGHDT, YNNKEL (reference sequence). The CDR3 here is CASSPRGNTEAFF. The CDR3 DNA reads TGTGCCAGCAGTCCTAGGGGGAACACTGAAGCTTTCTTT.

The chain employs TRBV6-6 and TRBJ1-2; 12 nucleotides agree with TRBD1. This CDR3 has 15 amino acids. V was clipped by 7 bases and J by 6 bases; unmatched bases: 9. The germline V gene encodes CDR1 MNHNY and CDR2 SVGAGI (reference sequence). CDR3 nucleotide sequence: TGTGCCAGCACCGGGACAGGGGGCAACAAAAATGGCTACACCTTC. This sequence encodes CASTGTGGNKNGYTF.

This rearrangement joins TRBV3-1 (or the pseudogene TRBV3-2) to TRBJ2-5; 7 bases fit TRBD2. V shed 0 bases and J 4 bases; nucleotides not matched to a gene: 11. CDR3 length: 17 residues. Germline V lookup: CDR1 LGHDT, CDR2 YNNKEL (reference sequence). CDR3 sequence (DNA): TGTGCCAGCAGCCAAGATGAGGGACTACCGAGGCGAGAGACCCAGTACTTC. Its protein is CASSQDEGLPRRETQYF.

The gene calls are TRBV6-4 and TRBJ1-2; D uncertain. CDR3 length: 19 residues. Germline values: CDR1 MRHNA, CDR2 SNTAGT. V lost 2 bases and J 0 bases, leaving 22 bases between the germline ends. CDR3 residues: CASSDVFSYNAGSNYGYTF. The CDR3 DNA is TGTGCCAGCAGTGACGTTTTTTCGTATAATGCAGGCTCTAACTATGGCTACACCTTC.

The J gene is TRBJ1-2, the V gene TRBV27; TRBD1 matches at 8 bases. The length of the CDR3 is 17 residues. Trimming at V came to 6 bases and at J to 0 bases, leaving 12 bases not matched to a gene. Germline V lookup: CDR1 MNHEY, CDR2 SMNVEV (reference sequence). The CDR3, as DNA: TGTGCCAGCAGCTGGCTAGATGGACAGGGAACTAACTATGGCTACACCTTC. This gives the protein CASSWLDGQGTNYGYTF.

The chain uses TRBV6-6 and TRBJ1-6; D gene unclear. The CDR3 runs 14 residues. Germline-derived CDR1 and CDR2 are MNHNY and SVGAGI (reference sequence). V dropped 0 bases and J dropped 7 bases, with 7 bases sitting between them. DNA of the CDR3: TGTGCCAGCAGTTACTCGAACACAAATTCACCCCTCCACTTT. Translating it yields CASSYSNTNSPLHF.

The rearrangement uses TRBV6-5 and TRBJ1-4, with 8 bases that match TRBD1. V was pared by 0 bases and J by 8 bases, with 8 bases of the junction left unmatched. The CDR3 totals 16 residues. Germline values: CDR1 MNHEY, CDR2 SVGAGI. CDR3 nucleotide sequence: TGTGCCAGCAGTTACTCCACCCAGGGGGCCGGGGAAAAACTGTTTTTT. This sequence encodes CASSYSTQGAGEKLFF.

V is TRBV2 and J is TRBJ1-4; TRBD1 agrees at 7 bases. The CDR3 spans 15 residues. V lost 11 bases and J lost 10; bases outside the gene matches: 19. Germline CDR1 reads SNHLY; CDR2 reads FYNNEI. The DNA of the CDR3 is TGTGCCGGACTACTTCCAGGACTCTCAGGGGGAAAACTGTTTTTT. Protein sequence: CAGLLPGLSGGKLFF.

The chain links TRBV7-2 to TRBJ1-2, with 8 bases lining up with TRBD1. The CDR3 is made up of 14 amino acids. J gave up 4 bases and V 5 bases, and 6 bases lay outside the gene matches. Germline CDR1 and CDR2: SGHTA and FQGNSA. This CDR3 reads CASSPQGGGYGYTF. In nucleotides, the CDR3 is TGTGCCAGCAGCCCACAGGGGGGAGGCTATGGCTACACCTTC.

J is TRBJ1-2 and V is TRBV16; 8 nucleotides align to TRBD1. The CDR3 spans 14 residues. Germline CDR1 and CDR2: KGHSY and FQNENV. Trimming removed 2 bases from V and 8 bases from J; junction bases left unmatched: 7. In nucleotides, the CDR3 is TGTGCCAGCAGCCAACCGCAGGGGGCTGGGGGCTACACCTTC. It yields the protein CASSQPQGAGGYTF.

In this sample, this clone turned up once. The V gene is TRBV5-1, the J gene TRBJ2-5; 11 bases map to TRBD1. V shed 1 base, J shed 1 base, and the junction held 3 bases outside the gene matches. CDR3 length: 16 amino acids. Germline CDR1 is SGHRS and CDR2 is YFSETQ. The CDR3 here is CASSLWGQGVQETQYF. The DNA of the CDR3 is TGCGCCAGCAGCTTGTGGGGACAGGGGGTCCAAGAGACCCAGTACTTC.

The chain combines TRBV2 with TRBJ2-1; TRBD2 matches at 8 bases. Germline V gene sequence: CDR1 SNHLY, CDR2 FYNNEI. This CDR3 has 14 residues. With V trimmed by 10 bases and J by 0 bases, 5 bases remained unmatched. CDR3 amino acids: CATGGAPSYNEQFF. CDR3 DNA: TGTGCCACCGGGGGGGCTCCCTCCTACAATGAGCAGTTCTTC.

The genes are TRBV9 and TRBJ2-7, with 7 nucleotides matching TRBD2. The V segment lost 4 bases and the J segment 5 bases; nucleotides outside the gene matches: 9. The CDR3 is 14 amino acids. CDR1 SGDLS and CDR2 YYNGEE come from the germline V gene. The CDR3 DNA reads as TGTGCCAGCAGCATGGGAGGGCTAGCTCACGAGCAGTACTTC. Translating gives CASSMGGLAHEQYF.